The clone carrying this T cell receptor beta chain showed up just a few times. Its target is unknown. This record belongs to a study of identical twins. Findings of the study overall: Not following the same donors, the study drew its conclusions from cross-sectional statistical analysis. Out-of-frame TCR alpha sharing observed in monozygotic twins exceeded model estimates.

TCRdb re-called the 5' RACE reads through MiXCR, storing one row per CDR3 protein. The sample comprises roughly 700,000 distinct CDR3 sequences, over 8.5% of which are singletons, and 0.85% to 1% rests with the top ten. Only healthy Caucasians were included as donors. Germline CDR1 is SEHNR and CDR2 is FQNEAQ (reference sequence). V dropped 5 bases and J dropped 2 bases, with 13 bases sitting between them. The CDR3 sequence is 14 residues long. This sample was shared with a second study, whose subject was yellow fever vaccine responses in identical twins.

This receptor was obtained from a woman aged 18-30 years in good health. The chain employs TRBV7-9 and TRBJ2-7; D call uncertain. The sample taken for sequencing was PBMCs. CDR3: CASSTRTDTYEQYF. The CDR3 bases are TGTGCCAGCAGCACCCGGACGGATACCTACGAGCAGTACTTC.